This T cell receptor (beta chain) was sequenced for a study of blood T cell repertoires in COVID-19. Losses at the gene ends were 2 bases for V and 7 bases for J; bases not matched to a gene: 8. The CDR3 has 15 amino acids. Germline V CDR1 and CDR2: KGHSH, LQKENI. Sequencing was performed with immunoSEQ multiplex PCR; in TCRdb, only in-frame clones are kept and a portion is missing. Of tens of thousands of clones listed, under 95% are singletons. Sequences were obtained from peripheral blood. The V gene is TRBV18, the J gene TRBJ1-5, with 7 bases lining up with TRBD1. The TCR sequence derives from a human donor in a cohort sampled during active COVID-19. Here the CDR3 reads CASSPDQGEHQPQHF. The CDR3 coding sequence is TGTGCCAGCTCACCAGATCAGGGGGAACACCAGCCCCAGCATTTT.